This TCR beta chain appears in the sequencing data of a study of CD8 T cells in ankylosing spondylitis. This clonotype was seen many times. Its antigen is not known. Trimming removed 2 bases from V and 0 bases from J, with 22 bases in between. The CDR3 extends over 19 amino acids. Germline V gene lookup returns CDR1 SGHVS and CDR2 FNYEAQ. Study-wide results and caveats: In ankylosing spondylitis blood, a motif of roughly 8 highly homologous TCR beta variants appeared characteristic. Reactive arthritis synovial fluid and blood were previously reported to contain some motif variants.

Molecular-barcoded quantitative 5'-RACE produced these TCR beta libraries. Via MiXCR, TCRdb re-called the 5' RACE reads, giving one row per CDR3 protein. Of some 180,000 distinct CDR3 sequences in the sample, 15% to 20% are singletons; the top ten hold roughly 4.5%. Sequencing was carried out using blood, either unsorted or a sorted T cell fraction (not recorded which). This clonotype originated in a male donor aged 10-35 years with ankylosing spondylitis or in good health (not recorded which). The chain is built from TRBV7-6 and TRBJ1-1, with D possibly TRBD1 on 6 matching bases. The CDR3 sequence: CASSLTTDRKRVMNTEAFF. The DNA of the CDR3 is TGTGCCAGCAGCTTAACAACCGACAGGAAGCGTGTTATGAACACTGAAGCTTTCTTT.